Shown below are 27 T cell receptor beta chains from a single sample sequenced in a study of response to subunit inactivated influenza vaccine. TCRdb reprocessed the RT-PCR reads via MiXCR and lists one record per CDR3 protein. The table shows hundreds of thousands of distinct CDR3 sequences, with about 15% occurring only once. This specimen consisted of PBMCs from blood, obtained 14 to 15 days before vaccination. The receptors originated from a man aged 50 or older who received an inactivated influenza vaccine.

This chain uses TRBV7-9 with TRBJ2-1, with a weak D call TRBD2 (6 bases). Germline-derived CDR1 and CDR2 are SEHNR and FQNEAQ (reference sequence). The ends were cut back, 4 bases at V and 4 bases at J, with 17 bases in the middle. The CDR3 is 16 amino acids. CDR3 bases: TGTGCCAGCAGCTCCCCCCCTTTCGGGAGTTACAATGAGCAGTTCTTC. It encodes CASSSPPFGSYNEQFF.

V gene TRBV9 combines with J gene TRBJ2-1; the match to TRBD2 covers 10 bases. After removal of 0 bases from V and 7 bases from J, the junction contained 10 bases not matched to a gene. The CDR3 totals 17 residues. The germline gives CDR1 SGDLS, CDR2 YYNGEE. The CDR3 DNA reads TGTGCCAGCAGCGTAGAAGTGGTTAGCGGGAGGAGGAATGAGCAGTTCTTC. It yields the protein CASSVEVVSGRRNEQFF.

The V gene is TRBV5-1, the J gene TRBJ2-5; no definite D call. The germline V gene has CDR1 SGHRS and CDR2 YFSETQ. Trimming took 0 bases from V and 2 from J, leaving 11 bases between them. The CDR3 spans 15 residues. CDR3 amino acids: CASSLDPMTQETQYF. DNA of the CDR3: TGCGCCAGCAGCTTGGACCCTATGACACAAGAGACCCAGTACTTC.

This clonotype has just a few counts. The chain links TRBV5-1 to TRBJ2-1; 7 nucleotides line up with TRBD2. Looked up from germline, CDR1 is SGHRS and CDR2 is YFSETQ. The CDR3 runs 15 residues. The V and J ends lost 4 bases and 8 bases, in that order; junction bases with no gene match: 12. CDR3 sequence: CASSRREEGSDEQFF. The CDR3 DNA sequence: TGCGCCAGCAGCCGCCGGGAGGAGGGTTCGGATGAGCAGTTCTTC.

Details on this clonotype: Its ends do not fully match the called genes, so a read error is possible. The CDR3 protein is CASRDLSLENF. CDR3 nucleotide sequence: TGTGCCAGCAGGGATCTCAGCTTGGAAAACTTC. V is TRBV6-1 and J is TRBJ2-7; D call uncertain. This CDR3 has 11 amino acids. The germline V gene encodes CDR1 MNHNS and CDR2 SASEGT.

The chain is built from TRBV27 and TRBJ2-7, with D possibly matching TRBD2 (5 bases). Germline CDR1 and CDR2: MNHEY and SMNVEV (reference sequence). The ends were cut back, 5 bases at V and 9 bases at J, with 20 bases in the middle. The CDR3 is 14 residues long. DNA of the CDR3: TGTGCCAGCAGTCCCGGGATGGCCACGGTTGGGCAGTACTTC. Translated, it gives CASSPGMATVGQYF.

This clonotype was found a few times. The chain carries TRBV2 and TRBJ2-6; 9 bases are a match to TRBD1. The CDR3 extends over 16 amino acids. V was clipped by 7 bases and J by 0 bases; unmatched bases: 4. CDR1 is SNHLY, CDR2 FYNNEI, per germline. The CDR3 coding sequence is TGTGCCAGCATGCGACAGGGGGGCTCTGGGGCCAACGTCCTGACTTTC. Its translation: CASMRQGGSGANVLTF.

The chain joins TRBV4-2 to TRBJ2-1, with D tentatively TRBD2 (5 bases). Trimming took off 7 bases at V and 9 bases at J, with 16 bases between the two ends. CDR1 and CDR2 from the germline V gene are LGHNA and YNFKEQ. The CDR3 loop spans 13 amino acids. CDR3 region: CASTPEGRGEQFF. In nucleotides, the CDR3 is TGTGCCAGCACCCCCGAGGGTCGCGGTGAGCAGTTCTTC.

This clonotype was seen more than once but under ten times. The V gene is TRBV6-2 or TRBV6-3, the J gene TRBJ2-7; 7 bases map to TRBD1. The CDR3 loop spans 16 amino acids. Germline V gene data show CDR1 as MNHEY and CDR2 as SVGEGT. V dropped 5 bases and J dropped 3; count of bases not matched to a gene: 13. CDR3 sequence reads: CASSSDRAHRYYEQYF. CDR3 sequence (DNA): TGTGCCAGCAGTAGCGACAGGGCACACAGATACTACGAGCAGTACTTC.

This clonotype was recorded at least ten times. The chain combines TRBV6-6 with TRBJ1-6, with no clear D. V was pared by 11 bases and J by 6 bases, with 14 bases between. The CDR3 covers 13 residues. Germline V gene sequence: CDR1 MNHNY, CDR2 SVGAGI (reference sequence). This chain's CDR3 is CAVVGNFNSPLHF. CDR3 nucleotide sequence: TGTGCCGTGGTAGGGAACTTTAATTCACCCCTCCACTTT.

V is TRBV14 and J is TRBJ2-7, with TRBD1 identical over 9 bases. The CDR3 is 16 residues long. The V gene end was trimmed by 1 base and the J gene end by 1 base; junction bases not matched to a gene: 5. Germline V lookup: CDR1 SGHDN, CDR2 FVKESK. The CDR3 is CASSQGPGQGSYEQYF. The CDR3 DNA is TGTGCCAGCAGCCAAGGTCCGGGACAGGGATCCTACGAGCAGTACTTC.

In its sample, this clonotype was seen many times. The chain links TRBV12-3 or TRBV12-4 to TRBJ2-3; the match to TRBD1 covers 8 bases. V shed 6 bases and J 4 bases; nucleotides not matched to a gene: 9. This CDR3 spans 15 amino acids. CDR3 protein: CASRQGQAQSDTQYF. DNA of the CDR3: TGTGCCAGCAGACAGGGACAGGCACAATCAGATACGCAGTATTTT.

J is TRBJ2-5 and V is TRBV20-1, with 7 bases that match TRBD2. V dropped 0 bases and J dropped 5; count of bases not matched to a gene: 12. This CDR3 has 16 residues. The germline V gene has CDR1 DFQATT and CDR2 SNEGSKA (reference sequence). CDR3 sequence reads: CSAREFGGGFWETQYF. The CDR3 region has the DNA TGCAGTGCTAGAGAATTTGGCGGGGGATTTTGGGAGACCCAGTACTTC.

In its sample, this clonotype was seen a few times. The chain combines TRBV4-2 with TRBJ2-1; TRBD1 is a possible D gene (6 bases). The CDR3 covers 17 residues. Trimming removed 0 bases at V and 4 bases at J, with 16 bases between. From germline, CDR1 is LGHNA and CDR2 YNFKEQ. Here the CDR3 DNA reads TGTGCCAGCAGCCAAGATGTAAGGGGGATCGCATACAATGAGCAGTTCTTC. Its protein product is CASSQDVRGIAYNEQFF.

This clonotype was observed a few times. V gene TRBV20-1 combines with J gene TRBJ1-5; TRBD1 might be the D (5 bases). The germline gives CDR1 DFQATT, CDR2 SNEGSKA (reference sequence). The length of the CDR3 is 14 residues. V was pared by 0 bases and J by 6 bases, with 12 bases between. Here the CDR3 reads CSARDWGSSQPQHF. In nucleotides, the CDR3 is TGCAGTGCTAGAGATTGGGGGTCAAGTCAGCCCCAGCATTTT.

This clonotype has a handful of counts. The chain recombines TRBV29-1 with TRBJ2-5; D is perhaps TRBD1 (5 bases). Per germline, CDR1 SQVTM and CDR2 ANQGSEA. V lost 4 bases to trimming and J lost 5 bases, with 11 bases between them. This CDR3 contains 12 residues. The CDR3 reads CSVAQGLETQYF. CDR3 nucleotide sequence: TGCAGCGTTGCTCAGGGTCTCGAGACCCAGTACTTC.

This rearrangement joins TRBV4-1 to TRBJ2-5; TRBD2 matches 8 bases. Unmatched junction bases numbered 10, after V lost 4 bases and J lost 0 bases. Looked up from germline, CDR1 is MGHRA and CDR2 is YSYEKL. This CDR3 spans 17 amino acids. CDR3 in DNA: TGCGCCAGCAGCCCGACGGGCAGACTAGCGTACCAAGAGACCCAGTACTTC. Encoded protein: CASSPTGRLAYQETQYF.

The chain couples TRBV11-2 to TRBJ2-7; 9 bases line up with TRBD1. The germline gives CDR1 SGHAT, CDR2 FQNNGV. The CDR3 length is 15 residues. V lost 4 bases to trimming and J lost 4 bases; unmatched junction nucleotides: 8. The CDR3 loop reads CASSSSDRGVYEQYF. The CDR3, as DNA: TGTGCCAGCAGCTCCTCGGACAGGGGAGTATACGAGCAGTACTTC. Together with reference TRBV11-2 and TRBJ2-7, the CDR3 gives the full variable domain: EAGVAQSPRYKIIEKRQSVAFWCNPISGHATLYWYQQILGQGPKLLIQFQNNGVVDDSQLPKDRFSAERLKGVDSTLKIQPAKLEDSAVYLCASSSSDRGVYEQYFGPGTRLTVT.

This clonotype was seen a few times. The genes are TRBV28 and TRBJ1-2; the D is unclear. CDR1 is MDHEN, CDR2 SYDVKM, per germline. The CDR3 runs to 13 residues. Deletions cut 10 bases from V and 6 bases from J, with 18 bases between. CDR3 protein: CAILTAVPHGYTF. CDR3 nucleotides: TGTGCCATCCTCACAGCCGTTCCTCATGGCTACACCTTC.

The chain carries TRBV5-6 and TRBJ1-5; no clear D gene. CDR3 length equals 14 residues. Germline-derived CDR1 and CDR2 are SGHDT and YYEEEE. The V gene lost 4 bases and the J gene lost 7 bases, with 15 bases spanning the gap. CDR3 protein: CASSTYRAQQPQHF. DNA of the CDR3: TGTGCCAGCAGCACCTATCGTGCCCAACAGCCCCAGCATTTT.

This clonotype was recorded a few times. This chain links TRBV5-1 with TRBJ2-7; D is unclear. V was cut by 4 bases and J by 2 bases, with 16 bases left in between. The germline gives CDR1 SGHRS, CDR2 YFSETQ. This CDR3 is built from 15 residues. The CDR3 loop is CASSGKYPGAYEQYF. In nucleotides, the CDR3 is TGCGCCAGCAGCGGGAAGTACCCAGGAGCCTACGAGCAGTACTTC.

The chain employs TRBV20-1 and TRBJ2-1; 8 positions agree with TRBD2. This CDR3 contains 15 residues. Germline V lookup: CDR1 DFQATT, CDR2 SNEGSKA (reference sequence). J gave up 7 bases and V 6 bases, and 14 bases lay outside the gene matches. CDR3 protein: CSASRSSSGQNEQFF. The CDR3 nucleotides read TGCAGTGCGAGCCGATCATCTAGCGGGCAGAATGAGCAGTTCTTC.

This sequence joins TRBV5-1 and TRBJ2-1, with D uncertain. Germline V CDR1 and CDR2: SGHRS, YFSETQ. The CDR3 covers 16 residues. V dropped 4 bases and J dropped 0 bases, with 14 bases sitting between them. CDR3 DNA sequence: TGCGCCAGCAGCCCCTTGACTTTGAGCTCCTACAATGAGCAGTTCTTC. Amino acids: CASSPLTLSSYNEQFF.

This chain connects TRBV4-3 to TRBJ2-4; D is possibly TRBD1 (6 bases). Deletions cut 4 bases from V and 0 bases from J, with 13 bases between. Germline CDR1 and CDR2: LGHNA and YSLEER. There are 16 residues in the CDR3. The CDR3 DNA follows: TGCGCCAGCAGCCTTGGACAGACTCTAGCCAAAAACATTCAGTACTTC. As protein: CASSLGQTLAKNIQYF.

The V gene is TRBV9, the J gene TRBJ2-1, with 8 nucleotides matching TRBD2. Germline CDR1 reads SGDLS; CDR2 reads YYNGEE. This CDR3 has 16 residues. V dropped 1 base and J dropped 4; count of bases not matched to a gene: 7. CDR3 protein: CASSVISSGSYNEQFF. The CDR3 DNA reads as TGTGCCAGCAGCGTAATCTCTAGCGGGTCTTACAATGAGCAGTTCTTC.

This clonotype was seen more than once but under ten times. This chain uses TRBV7-2 with TRBJ2-1, with TRBD1 as a possible D gene (7 bases). The length of the CDR3 is 14 residues. Trimming stripped 5 bases from V and 9 bases from J, with 17 bases between. Germline values: CDR1 SGHTA, CDR2 FQGNSA. The CDR3 bases are TGTGCCAGCAGCGCGAGACAGGGACTGGGTGAGCAGTTCTTC. Translated, it gives CASSARQGLGEQFF. Variable domain in full (rest from reference TRBV7-2 and TRBJ2-1): GAGVSQSPSNKVTEKGKDVELRCDPISGHTALYWYRQSLGQGLEFLIYFQGNSAPDKSGLPSDRFSAERTGGSVSTLTIQRTQQEDSAVYLCASSARQGLGEQFFGPGTRLTVL.

V is TRBV29-1 and J is TRBJ2-3, with 12 bases aligning to TRBD2. From germline, CDR1 is SQVTM and CDR2 ANQGSEA. The ends lost 4 bases at V and 2 bases at J; junction bases unmatched: 1. The CDR3 spans 14 residues. The CDR3: CSVGLAGATDTQYF. Written as DNA, the CDR3 is TGCAGCGTTGGACTAGCGGGGGCCACAGATACGCAGTATTTT.